This T cell receptor (beta chain) was recovered during a study of blood T cell repertoires in COVID-19. Study summary: In each case, the material was cDNA or gDNA derived from T cells, B-cell-depleted T cells, or PBMCs.

The V and J ends lost 3 bases and 3 bases, in that order; junction bases with no gene match: 8. Germline V gene data show CDR1 as KGHSH and CDR2 as LQKENI. This CDR3 has 16 residues. In the original processing: The assay estimated nucleated cells by amplifying reference gene primers. The assay was immunoSEQ multiplex PCR, and TCRdb's table has in-frame clones only and misses some. D and trimming were read from the DNA, whereas the V and J calls and clone size are those reported in that table. The sample consists of 140,000 to 150,000 clones, 84% of them appearing once. The sequence was obtained from a human donor in a cohort sampled during active COVID-19. Sequencing used peripheral blood. The V gene is TRBV18, the J gene TRBJ1-3, with 7 bases aligning to TRBD1. The CDR3 nucleotides are TGTGCCAGCTCACCTGAGGACAGGTTCCGTGGAAACACCATATATTTT. Protein: CASSPEDRFRGNTIYF.